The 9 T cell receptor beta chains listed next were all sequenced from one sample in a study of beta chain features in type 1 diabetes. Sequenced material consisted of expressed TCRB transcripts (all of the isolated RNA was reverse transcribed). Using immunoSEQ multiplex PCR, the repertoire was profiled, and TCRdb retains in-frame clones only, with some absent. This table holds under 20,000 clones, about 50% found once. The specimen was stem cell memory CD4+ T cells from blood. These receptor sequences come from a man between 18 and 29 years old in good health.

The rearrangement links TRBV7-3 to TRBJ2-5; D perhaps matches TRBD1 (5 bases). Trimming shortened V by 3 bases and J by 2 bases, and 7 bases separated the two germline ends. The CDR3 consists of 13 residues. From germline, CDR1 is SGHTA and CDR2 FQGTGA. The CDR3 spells CASSFDRQETQYF. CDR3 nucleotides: TGTGCCAGCAGCTTTGACAGACAAGAGACCCAGTACTTC.

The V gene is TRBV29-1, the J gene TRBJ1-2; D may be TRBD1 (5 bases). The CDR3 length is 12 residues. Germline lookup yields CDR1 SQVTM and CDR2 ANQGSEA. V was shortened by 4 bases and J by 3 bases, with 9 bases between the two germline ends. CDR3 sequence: CSVGDSHYGYTF. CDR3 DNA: TGCAGCGTTGGCGACAGTCACTATGGCTACACCTTC.

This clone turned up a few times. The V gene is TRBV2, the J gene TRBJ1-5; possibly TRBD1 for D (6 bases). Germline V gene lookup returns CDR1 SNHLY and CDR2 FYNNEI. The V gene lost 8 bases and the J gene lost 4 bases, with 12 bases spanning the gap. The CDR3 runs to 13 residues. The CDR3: CASGQRKNQPQHF. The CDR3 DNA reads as TGTGCCAGCGGACAGCGGAAGAATCAGCCCCAGCATTTT. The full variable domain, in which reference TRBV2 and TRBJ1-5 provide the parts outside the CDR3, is EPEVTQTPSHQVTQMGQEVILRCVPISNHLYFYWYRQILGQKVEFLVSFYNNEISEKSEIFDDQFSVERPDGSNFTLKIRSTKLEDSAMYFCASGQRKNQPQHFGDGTRLSIL.

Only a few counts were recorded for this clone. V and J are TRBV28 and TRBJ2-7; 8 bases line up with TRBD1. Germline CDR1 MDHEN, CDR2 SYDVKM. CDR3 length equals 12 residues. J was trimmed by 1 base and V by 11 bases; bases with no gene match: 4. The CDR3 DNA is TGTGCCGCCAGACAGGGGTCCTACGAGCAGTACTTC. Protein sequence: CAARQGSYEQYF.

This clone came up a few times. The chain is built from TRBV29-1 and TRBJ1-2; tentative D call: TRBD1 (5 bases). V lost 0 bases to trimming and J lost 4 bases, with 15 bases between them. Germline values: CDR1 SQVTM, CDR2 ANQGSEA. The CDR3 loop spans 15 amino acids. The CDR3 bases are TGCAGCGTTGAAGATTTGCACGGGGGGACCTATGGCTACACCTTC. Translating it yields CSVEDLHGGTYGYTF.

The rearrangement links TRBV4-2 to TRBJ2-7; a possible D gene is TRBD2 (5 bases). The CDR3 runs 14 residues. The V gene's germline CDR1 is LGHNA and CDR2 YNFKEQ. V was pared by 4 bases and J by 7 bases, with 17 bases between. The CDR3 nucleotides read TGTGCCAGCAGCCCGGACTGGGCTGCGGGTGAGCAGTACTTC. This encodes CASSPDWAAGEQYF.

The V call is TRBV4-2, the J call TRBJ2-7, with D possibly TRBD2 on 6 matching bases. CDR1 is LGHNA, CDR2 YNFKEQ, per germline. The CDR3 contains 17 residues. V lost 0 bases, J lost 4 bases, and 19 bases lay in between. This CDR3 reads CASSQDGLVASAYEQYF. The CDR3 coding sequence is TGTGCCAGCAGCCAAGATGGATTAGTAGCTAGCGCATACGAGCAGTACTTC.

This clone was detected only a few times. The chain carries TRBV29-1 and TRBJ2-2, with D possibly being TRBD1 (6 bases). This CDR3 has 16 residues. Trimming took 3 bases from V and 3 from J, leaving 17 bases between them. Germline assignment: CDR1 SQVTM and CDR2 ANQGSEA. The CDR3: CSVDGLGAPDTGELFF. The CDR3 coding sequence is TGCAGCGTTGATGGCCTGGGGGCGCCGGACACCGGGGAGCTGTTTTTT.

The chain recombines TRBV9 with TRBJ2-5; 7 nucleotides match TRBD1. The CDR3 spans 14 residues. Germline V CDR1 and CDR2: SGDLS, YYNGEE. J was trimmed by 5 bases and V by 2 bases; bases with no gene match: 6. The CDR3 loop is CASSVLGGRETQYF. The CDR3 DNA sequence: TGTGCCAGCAGCGTCCTAGGGGGCCGGGAGACCCAGTACTTC. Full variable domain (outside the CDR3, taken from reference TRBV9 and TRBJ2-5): DSGVTQTPKHLITATGQRVTLRCSPRSGDLSVYWYQQSLDQGLQFLIQYYNGEERAKGNILERFSAQQFPDLHSELNLSSLELGDSALYFCASSVLGGRETQYFGPGTRLLVL.